The 30 T cell receptor beta chains in this list originate from one sample, sequenced in a study of blood T cell repertoires in COVID-19 (dated by TCRdb to between 2020 and 2021). The library relied on the immunoSEQ multiplex PCR assay. This immuneACCESS table, as held by TCRdb, lists in-frame sequences with V and J called but not all clones. Of the missing ones, under half trace to an unresolved V gene in checked studies; the others have no known cause. This sample holds around 220,000 clones; more than 80% were observed only once. The leading ten clones occupy about 7.8% of the sample. Specimen: peripheral blood. The receptors originated from a woman of 80 years or more with COVID-19, enrolled during active disease.

The rearrangement joins TRBV13 to TRBJ1-2, with TRBD1 matching 8 bases. Unmatched junction bases numbered 8, after V lost 0 bases and J lost 8 bases. This CDR3 region has 15 residues. Germline CDR1 is PRHDT and CDR2 is FYEKMQ (reference sequence). CDR3 sequence reads: CASSLGMGRGPGYTF. CDR3 in DNA: TGTGCCAGCAGCTTAGGTATGGGCAGGGGGCCCGGCTACACCTTC.

The chain carries TRBV3-1 (or the pseudogene TRBV3-2) and TRBJ2-1; 11 positions agree with TRBD1. Trimming took 4 bases from V and 9 from J; bases not matched to a gene: 5. CDR1 is LGHDT and CDR2 is YNNKEL in the germline V gene (reference sequence). The CDR3 runs 14 residues. The chain's CDR3 is CASSPGQGVSEQFF. The CDR3 region has the DNA TGTGCCAGCAGCCCGGGACAGGGGGTTAGTGAGCAGTTCTTC.

The gene calls are TRBV28 and TRBJ2-2; 7 bases map to TRBD2. Germline CDR1 reads MDHEN; CDR2 reads SYDVKM. The CDR3 is made up of 12 amino acids. The ends lost 11 bases at V and 6 bases at J; junction bases unmatched: 6. CDR3 nucleotides: TGTGCCGGGAGCCGGGGGGCCGGGGAGCTGTTTTTT. Its translation: CAGSRGAGELFF.

The V and J genes are TRBV24-1 and TRBJ2-4; the match to TRBD2 covers 7 bases. V trimming: 3 bases; J trimming: 7 bases; junction bases outside the gene matches: 5. Per germline, CDR1 KGHDR and CDR2 SFDVKD. The CDR3 is 14 amino acids. CDR3 DNA sequence: TGTGCCACCAGTGATCGGTCGCGGGGGAACATTCAGTACTTC. This translates into CATSDRSRGNIQYF.

The rearrangement joins TRBV13 to TRBJ1-6; 11 bases are a match to TRBD1. The CDR3 runs 18 residues. The V and J ends lost 4 bases and 0 bases, in that order; junction bases with no gene match: 5. The V gene's germline CDR1 is PRHDT and CDR2 FYEKMQ (reference sequence). This CDR3 is CASSSTGQGGSYNSPLHF. The CDR3, as DNA: TGTGCCAGCAGCTCCACGGGACAGGGGGGCTCCTATAATTCACCCCTCCACTTT. Combining the CDR3 with reference TRBV13 and TRBJ1-6 gives the whole variable domain AAGVIQSPRHLIKEKRETATLKCYPIPRHDTVYWYQQGPGQDPQFLISFYEKMQSDKGSIPDRFSAQQFSDYHSELNMSSLELGDSALYFCASSSTGQGGSYNSPLHFGNGTRLTVT.

The chain employs TRBV7-2 and TRBJ2-2; 7 bases fit TRBD1. The CDR3 length is 15 residues. J gave up 7 bases and V 6 bases, and 11 bases lay outside the gene matches. Germline V gene sequence: CDR1 SGHTA, CDR2 FQGNSA. The CDR3 region is CASSMVGRGFGELFF. The DNA for the CDR3 is TGTGCCAGCAGTATGGTTGGCAGGGGGTTCGGGGAGCTGTTTTTT.

This clone was counted a few times. Distinct nucleotide sequences in the sample also encode this CDR3. V usage is TRBV28 and J usage is TRBJ1-2; D is undetermined. CDR3 length: 12 residues. The germline CDR1 and CDR2 sequences are MDHEN and SYDVKM. Trimming shortened V by 2 bases and J by 4 bases, and 5 bases separated the two germline ends. CDR3 nucleotide sequence: TGTGCCAGCAGTTTAACAGCCTATGGCTACACCTTC. As protein: CASSLTAYGYTF.

The V gene is TRBV25-1, the J gene TRBJ1-3; D possibly corresponds to TRBD1 (6 bases). Trimming shortened V by 4 bases and J by 4 bases, and 14 bases separated the two germline ends. Germline V CDR1 and CDR2: MGHDK, SYGVNS. This CDR3 has 15 amino acids. The CDR3 DNA reads TGTGCCAGCAGTGGCTCAGGGGATCCAGGAAACACCATATATTTT. Translated, it gives CASSGSGDPGNTIYF.

The chain joins TRBV5-4 to TRBJ2-7; TRBD2 matches 10 bases. Germline values: CDR1 SGHNT, CDR2 YYREEE (reference sequence). With 3 bases clipped from V and 5 bases from J, the junction kept 11 bases outside the gene matches. This CDR3 has 16 amino acids. This chain's CDR3 is CASSWNPAGGPNEQYF. The CDR3 DNA reads as TGTGCCAGCAGCTGGAACCCAGCGGGAGGGCCTAACGAGCAGTACTTC.

The V call is TRBV5-1, the J call TRBJ2-6; D is possibly TRBD1 (6 bases). From germline, CDR1 is SGHRS and CDR2 YFSETQ. There are 15 residues in the CDR3. Trimming took 5 bases from V and 2 from J, leaving 11 bases between them. In nucleotides, the CDR3 is TGCGCCAGCAGACAGGGAAGTACTGGGGCCAACGTCCTGACTTTC. Protein: CASRQGSTGANVLTF.

This chain connects TRBV7-9 to TRBJ2-1, with TRBD2 matching 8 bases. Trimming cost V 10 bases and J 4 bases; bases outside gene matches: 9. The CDR3 has 14 amino acids. Germline V gene sequence: CDR1 SEHNR, CDR2 FQNEAQ (reference sequence). CDR3 DNA: TGTGCCACAAAGGAGCGGGAGAGTTACAATGAGCAGTTCTTC. This gives the protein CATKERESYNEQFF.

The rearrangement joins TRBV18 to TRBJ2-7; 12 bases match TRBD1. CDR3 length equals 16 residues. V lost 2 bases and J lost 7; bases outside the gene matches: 9. Germline loops: CDR1 KGHSH, CDR2 LQKENI. This CDR3 is CASSPWGGQGASEQYF. The DNA for the CDR3 is TGTGCCAGCTCACCATGGGGGGGACAGGGGGCGAGTGAGCAGTACTTC.

This clone was observed a single time. The genes are TRBV27 and TRBJ2-3; 8 nucleotides agree with TRBD1. The CDR3 is made up of 13 amino acids. V lost 6 bases and J lost 3; bases outside the gene matches: 2. Per germline, CDR1 MNHEY and CDR2 SMNVEV (reference sequence). CDR3 loop: CASSQGATDTQYF. The CDR3 nucleotides read TGTGCCAGCAGCCAGGGGGCGACAGATACGCAGTATTTT.

The chain joins TRBV5-8 to TRBJ1-1; no clear D gene. Trimming shortened V by 1 base and J by 3 bases, and 13 bases separated the two germline ends. The V gene's germline CDR1 is SGHTS and CDR2 YDEGEE. The CDR3 extends over 15 amino acids. CDR3 DNA sequence: TGTGCCAGCAGCTTGCTGAGGAAGTGGGACACTGAAGCTTTCTTT. Its protein product is CASSLLRKWDTEAFF.

The chain carries TRBV11-2 and TRBJ1-2; D not resolved. The germline V gene encodes CDR1 SGHAT and CDR2 FQNNGV. This CDR3 has 13 amino acids. The V gene lost 0 bases and the J gene lost 4 bases, with 6 bases spanning the gap. In DNA, the CDR3 is TGTGCCAGCAGCTTAGACAAGCCCTATGGCTACACCTTC. Protein product: CASSLDKPYGYTF.

The V and J genes are TRBV5-1 and TRBJ2-2; tentative D call: TRBD2 (6 bases). Germline values: CDR1 SGHRS, CDR2 YFSETQ. This CDR3 region has 16 residues. Trimming took off 0 bases at V and 6 bases at J, with 15 bases between the two ends. The CDR3 bases are TGCGCCAGCAGCTTGGTGATCGGGGGTACTGCCGGGGAGCTGTTTTTT. This sequence encodes CASSLVIGGTAGELFF.

The chain carries TRBV5-6 and TRBJ1-2; no firm D call. Germline loops: CDR1 SGHDT, CDR2 YYEEEE. Trimming pared 0 bases from V and 4 bases from J, leaving 19 bases between. The CDR3 spans 17 residues. The CDR3 region has the DNA TGTGCCAGCAGCTTGGCCGTGTTGAGCCGTCGGGTCTATGGCTACACCTTC. This codes for CASSLAVLSRRVYGYTF.

The chain has TRBV3-1 (or the pseudogene TRBV3-2) and TRBJ2-7; 12 positions match TRBD2. CDR3 length equals 17 residues. CDR1 and CDR2 from the germline V gene are LGHDT and YNNKEL (reference sequence). Trimming at V came to 4 bases and at J to 6 bases, leaving 13 bases not matched to a gene. CDR3 DNA: TGTGCCAGCAGCCCGGGTGGGGCTAGCGGGAGGGCGGGCGAGCAGTACTTC. This codes for CASSPGGASGRAGEQYF.

This rearrangement joins TRBV18 to TRBJ2-7; TRBD1 matches at 10 bases. The germline CDR1 and CDR2 sequences are KGHSH and LQKENI. V lost 6 bases, J lost 4 bases, and 6 bases stayed unmatched. This CDR3 comprises 14 residues. The CDR3 DNA reads TGTGCCAGCTCGGTGACAGGGGGCCCGTACGAGCAGTACTTC. As protein: CASSVTGGPYEQYF.

V and J are TRBV18 and TRBJ1-5; D possibly corresponds to TRBD1 (6 bases). The V end lost 3 bases, the J end lost 2 bases, and 14 bases lay between the germline ends. Germline V gene sequence: CDR1 KGHSH, CDR2 LQKENI. The CDR3 sequence is 16 residues long. CDR3 residues: CASSPPGGGGNQPQHF. CDR3 in DNA: TGTGCCAGCTCACCCCCGGGGGGCGGTGGCAATCAGCCCCAGCATTTT.

This clone is a singleton in its sample. The V gene is TRBV7-9, the J gene TRBJ2-3; 8 positions agree with TRBD2. CDR1 SEHNR and CDR2 FQNEAQ come from the germline V gene (reference sequence). CDR3 length equals 15 residues. The V and J ends lost 1 base and 2 bases, in that order; junction bases with no gene match: 2. The CDR3 DNA sequence: TGTGCCAGCAGCTTAGATAGCGGGATCACAGATACGCAGTATTTT. Amino acids: CASSLDSGITDTQYF.

A remark on this clone: In the same sample, other DNA sequences code for this CDR3. V usage is TRBV18 and J usage is TRBJ2-1; TRBD2 matches 8 bases. Trimming cost V 2 bases and J 3 bases; bases outside gene matches: 0. Germline values: CDR1 KGHSH, CDR2 LQKENI. The CDR3 has 14 residues. CDR3 sequence: CASSPTSGYNEQFF. CDR3 in DNA: TGTGCCAGCTCACCAACTAGCGGCTACAATGAGCAGTTCTTC.

The rearrangement uses TRBV19 and TRBJ2-7, with 11 bases that match TRBD2. The germline V gene has CDR1 LNHDA and CDR2 SQIVND (reference sequence). The CDR3 has 17 residues. The V and J ends lost 7 bases and 3 bases, in that order; junction bases with no gene match: 14. The CDR3 nucleotides read TGTGCCAGTACCCGGAGGTACGGGACTAGCGGACACTACGAGCAGTACTTC. Translating gives CASTRRYGTSGHYEQYF.

The chain has TRBV18 and TRBJ1-1, with 7 bases that match TRBD1. The CDR3 is made up of 15 amino acids. The junction had 6 bases not matched to a gene; V was cut back by 3 bases and J by 2 bases. Germline loops: CDR1 KGHSH, CDR2 LQKENI. CDR3 residues: CASSPPGGHNTEAFF. Written as DNA, the CDR3 is TGTGCCAGCTCACCCCCAGGGGGACATAACACTGAAGCTTTCTTT.

This chain connects TRBV2 to TRBJ2-3, with a tentative D call TRBD2 (5 bases). Germline V lookup: CDR1 SNHLY, CDR2 FYNNEI. V dropped 6 bases and J dropped 0 bases, with 13 bases sitting between them. The CDR3 length is 15 residues. The CDR3 bases are TGTGCCAGCAGCCCCCTGGGCGGGAGCACAGATACGCAGTATTTT. Protein: CASSPLGGSTDTQYF.

This chain links TRBV5-1 with TRBJ1-2; no definite D call. The CDR3 extends over 14 amino acids. Trimming took 0 bases from V and 8 from J, leaving 14 bases between them. Per the germline V gene, CDR1 is SGHRS and CDR2 is YFSETQ. This CDR3 is CASSLGAPSGGYTF. The CDR3 nucleotides are TGCGCCAGCAGCTTGGGGGCTCCCTCGGGAGGCTACACCTTC. The entire variable domain, with the rest obtained from reference TRBV5-1 and TRBJ1-2, is as follows: KAGVTQTPRYLIKTRGQQVTLSCSPISGHRSVSWYQQTPGQGLQFLFEYFSETQRNKGNFPGRFSGRQFSNSRSEMNVSTLELGDSALYLCASSLGAPSGGYTFGSGTRLTVV.

This sequence joins TRBV21-1 and TRBJ1-5; TRBD1, the table's D call, lacks a check against the DNA. TRBV21-1 is recorded as a pseudogene. CDR3 length: 13 residues. The CDR3 spells CASTKGARQPQHF. CDR3 DNA: TGTGCCAGCACCAAGGGGGCTCGCCAGCCCCAGCATTTT.

The gene calls are TRBV2 and TRBJ2-1, with TRBD2 identical over 7 bases. CDR3 length: 17 residues. Germline V lookup: CDR1 SNHLY, CDR2 FYNNEI. V was pared by 8 bases and J by 0 bases, with 13 bases of the junction left unmatched. CDR3 coding DNA: TGTGCCAGCGGGGGGGGGATCCTTAACGTCTCCTACAATGAGCAGTTCTTC. It specifies CASGGGILNVSYNEQFF.

The chain couples TRBV2 to TRBJ2-7, with a possible D match to TRBD2 (5 bases). Germline values: CDR1 SNHLY, CDR2 FYNNEI. The CDR3 spans 14 residues. Trimming removed 10 bases at V and 4 bases at J, with 20 bases between. This chain's CDR3 is CATRELYLKYEQYF. The CDR3 coding sequence is TGTGCCACTAGGGAGCTTTATCTTAAGTACGAGCAGTACTTC.

The rearrangement links TRBV5-1 to TRBJ1-1; TRBD1 matches 12 bases. The CDR3 runs 16 residues. The V and J ends lost 6 bases and 4 bases, in that order; junction bases with no gene match: 10. Per the germline V gene, CDR1 is SGHRS and CDR2 is YFSETQ. CDR3 coding DNA: TGCGCCAGCAAGGGGACAGGGGGCGATGTGATCACTGAAGCTTTCTTT. Protein product: CASKGTGGDVITEAFF.